These T cell receptor beta chains were read from a single sample in a study of blood T cell repertoires in COVID-19. Data came from immunoSEQ multiplex PCR; TCRdb stores just in-frame clones and leaves some out. The sample lists around 20,000 clones; 89% were seen once. The source material was peripheral blood. The receptor source for this set is a human donor in a cohort sampled during active COVID-19. Both conserved end residues are part of each CDR3. The D gene is left open where the match is weak. Some rows have no size entry. The others give once, few or many, or a class for an expanded clone.

abundance	d_gene	v_gene	j_gene	CDR3aa	CDR3nt
NA	TRBD1	TRBV12-3/TRBV12-4	TRBJ1-4	CASRGQPSEKLFF	TGTGCCAGCAGGGGACAGCCTAGCGAAAAACTGTTTTTT
NA	TRBD1	TRBV5-1	TRBJ1-1	CASSFGTVGTEAFF	TGCGCCAGCAGCTTCGGGACAGTGGGAACTGAAGCTTTCTTT
NA	NA	TRBV2	TRBJ2-1	CATEDSTRNEQFF	TGTGCCACCGAGGACAGCACCCGGAATGAGCAGTTCTTC
NA	TRBD2	TRBV19	TRBJ2-1	CASSMGLGRGSYNEQFF	TGTGCCAGTAGTATGGGACTAGGTCGTGGGTCCTACAATGAGCAGTTCTTC
NA	NA	TRBV11-3	TRBJ2-5	CASSSWTEGETQYF	TGTGCCAGCAGCTCCTGGACAGAAGGGGAGACCCAGTACTTC
NA	NA	TRBV12-3/TRBV12-4	TRBJ2-7	CASRGVYEQYF	TGTGCCAGCAGAGGGGTTTACGAGCAGTACTTC
NA	NA	TRBV5-6	TRBJ2-5	CASSRRGVLETQYF	TGTGCCAGCAGCAGGAGGGGTGTTTTGGAGACCCAGTACTTC
NA	TRBD1	TRBV28	TRBJ2-7	CASSLTGTVPYEQYF	TGTGCCAGCAGCTTGACCGGGACAGTACCCTACGAGCAGTACTTC
NA	TRBD1	TRBV6-5	TRBJ2-1	CASRLRDRADEQFF	TGTGCCAGCAGGCTCCGGGACAGGGCCGATGAGCAGTTCTTC
NA	TRBD2	TRBV27	TRBJ2-1	CASRRTSGSYNEQFF	TGTGCCAGCAGGAGGACTAGCGGTTCCTACAATGAGCAGTTCTTC
few	NA	TRBV5-1	TRBJ1-2	CASSLEYEVPLGYTF	TGCGCCAGCAGCTTGGAGTATGAGGTCCCCCTTGGCTACACCTTC
NA	TRBD2	TRBV19	TRBJ2-1	CASSMSSGPSSYNEQFF	TGTGCCAGTAGTATGTCTAGCGGGCCCAGCTCCTACAATGAGCAGTTCTTC
NA	NA	TRBV14	TRBJ2-2	CASSQAQLNTGELFF	TGTGCCAGCAGCCAAGCACAGCTGAACACCGGGGAGCTGTTTTTT
NA	TRBD1	TRBV29-1	TRBJ1-4	CSVDGGQGNEKLFF	TGCAGCGTTGATGGGGGACAGGGTAATGAAAAACTGTTTTTT
NA	TRBD1	TRBV27	TRBJ2-1	CASSAYILKTGGIVNEQFF	TGTGCCAGCAGTGCTTACATCCTTAAGACAGGGGGCATCGTCAATGAGCAGTTCTTC
NA	TRBD1	TRBV3-1/TRBV3-2	TRBJ1-2	CASSRGETGGTYGYTF	TGTGCCAGCAGCCGCGGGGAGACAGGGGGCACCTATGGCTACACCTTC
NA	NA	TRBV20-1	TRBJ2-1	CSASDPSYNEQFF	TGCAGTGCTAGTGATCCATCCTACAATGAGCAGTTCTTC
NA	NA	TRBV2	TRBJ2-3	CASEKGLNTDTQYF	TGTGCCAGCGAAAAGGGACTTAACACAGATACGCAGTATTTT
few	NA	TRBV5-1	TRBJ1-1	CASSSDTEAFF	TGCGCCAGCAGTTCGGACACTGAAGCTTTCTTT
NA	NA	TRBV5-1	TRBJ1-5	CASSSGPLSNQPQHF	TGCGCCAGCAGCTCCGGTCCACTGAGCAATCAGCCCCAGCATTTT
NA	TRBD1	TRBV6-5	TRBJ1-5	CASKKTGAQPQHF	TGTGCCAGCAAGAAGACAGGGGCCCAGCCCCAGCATTTT
NA	NA	TRBV19	TRBJ1-1	CASMGGWYSEAFF	TGTGCCAGTATGGGGGGATGGTATTCTGAAGCTTTCTTT
NA	NA	TRBV29-1	TRBJ1-1	CSVSTGRDTEAFF	TGCAGCGTTTCAACAGGGCGGGACACTGAAGCTTTCTTT
NA	TRBD1	TRBV28	TRBJ1-6	CASSGTGTWPLHF	TGTGCCAGCAGTGGGACAGGGACATGGCCCCTCCACTTT
NA	NA	TRBV2	TRBJ1-5	CASSLQAVLYSNQPQHF	TGTGCCAGCAGTTTACAGGCCGTGCTTTATAGCAATCAGCCCCAGCATTTT
few	NA	TRBV27	TRBJ1-2	CASSLGGGYGYTF	TGTGCCAGCAGTTTAGGAGGAGGATATGGCTACACCTTC
NA	NA	TRBV6-5	TRBJ1-3	CATGQKSGNTIYF	TGTGCCACTGGACAGAAGTCTGGAAACACCATATATTTT
NA	TRBD2	TRBV7-9	TRBJ2-7	CASSRTSGSTYEQYF	TGTGCCAGCAGCAGGACTAGCGGGTCGACCTACGAGCAGTACTTC
NA	TRBD1	TRBV6-5	TRBJ2-1	CASTQGQSKNEQFF	TGTGCCAGCACCCAGGGACAGTCTAAGAATGAGCAGTTCTTC
NA	NA	TRBV30	TRBJ1-4	CAWSFTTNEKLFF	TGTGCCTGGAGTTTCACAACTAATGAAAAACTGTTTTTT
NA	TRBD2	TRBV15	TRBJ2-1	CATSRATPGLAGYNEQFF	TGTGCCACCAGCAGAGCCACCCCGGGACTAGCGGGATACAATGAGCAGTTCTTC
NA	NA	TRBV27	TRBJ2-3	CASSQIQGSDTQYF	TGTGCCAGCAGTCAAATACAGGGATCAGATACGCAGTATTTT
NA	NA	TRBV12-3/TRBV12-4	TRBJ1-1	CASSSSRNAEAFF	TGTGCCAGCAGTTCCTCCAGGAATGCTGAAGCTTTCTTT
NA	NA	TRBV28	TRBJ1-4	CASSLSGDAHEKLFF	TGTGCCAGCAGTTTATCGGGGGACGCACATGAAAAACTGTTTTTT
NA	NA	TRBV30	TRBJ1-1	CAWSPGATEAFF	TGTGCCTGGAGTCCAGGGGCCACTGAAGCTTTCTTT